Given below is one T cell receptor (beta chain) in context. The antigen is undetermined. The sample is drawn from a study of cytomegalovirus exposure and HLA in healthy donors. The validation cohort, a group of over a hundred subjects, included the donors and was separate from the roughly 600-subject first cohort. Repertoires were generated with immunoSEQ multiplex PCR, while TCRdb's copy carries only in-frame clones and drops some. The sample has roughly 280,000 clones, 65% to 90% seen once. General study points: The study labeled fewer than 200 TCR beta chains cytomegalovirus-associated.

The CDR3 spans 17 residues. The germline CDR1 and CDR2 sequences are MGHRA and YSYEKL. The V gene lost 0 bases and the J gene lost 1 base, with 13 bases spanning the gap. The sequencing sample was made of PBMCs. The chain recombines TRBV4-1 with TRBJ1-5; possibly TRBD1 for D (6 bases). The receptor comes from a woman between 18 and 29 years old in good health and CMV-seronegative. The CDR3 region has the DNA TGCGCCAGCAGCCAAGAGGGGGGGGCGAGAAGCAATCAGCCCCAGCATTTT. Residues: CASSQEGGARSNQPQHF.